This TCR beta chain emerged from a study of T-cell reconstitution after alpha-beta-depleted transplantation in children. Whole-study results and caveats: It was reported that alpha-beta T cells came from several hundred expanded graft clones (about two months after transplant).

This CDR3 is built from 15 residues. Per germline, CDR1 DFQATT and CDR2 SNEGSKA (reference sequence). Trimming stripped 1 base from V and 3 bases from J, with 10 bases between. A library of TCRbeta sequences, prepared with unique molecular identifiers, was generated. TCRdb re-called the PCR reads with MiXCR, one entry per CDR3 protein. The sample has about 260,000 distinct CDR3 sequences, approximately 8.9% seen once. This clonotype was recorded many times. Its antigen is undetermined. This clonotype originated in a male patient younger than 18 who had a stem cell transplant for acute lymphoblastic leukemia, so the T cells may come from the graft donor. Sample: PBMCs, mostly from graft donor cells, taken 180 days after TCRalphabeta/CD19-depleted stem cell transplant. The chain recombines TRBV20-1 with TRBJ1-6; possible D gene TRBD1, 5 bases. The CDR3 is CSARAQDIYNSPLHF. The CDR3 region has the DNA TGCAGTGCTAGAGCTCAGGACATCTATAATTCACCCCTCCACTTT.